The present TCR beta chain was sequenced within a study of T-cell reconstitution after alpha-beta-depleted transplantation in children listed by TCRdb under 2016. Study-wide context: Using TCR repertoire profiling, the study quantitatively followed how T-cell immune reconstitution unfolded in children after TCRalphabeta/CD19-depleted allogeneic hematopoietic cell transplantation.

Libraries were prepared through PCR. Instrument on record: Illumina HiSeq 2500. Molecular barcoding was employed in the preparation of TCR libraries, with unique molecular identifiers being used to normalize TCRbeta repertoire quantification. TCRdb reanalyzed the raw reads on its own, using fastp at Q25 for trimming and MiXCR for clone calling, and kept in-frame beta chains. Rows are unified per CDR3 protein, each entry keeping the most common DNA and genes. This sample comprises about 360,000 distinct CDR3 sequences, about an eighth of them detected only once. The ten largest clones capture around 4.5% of the sample. This clonotype was detected ten times or more. What this receptor recognizes is not known. The input lacks base qualities; no much larger clone sits a single base away. V and J are truncated by 0 bases and 11 bases respectively, leaving an intervening sequence of 18 bases. Via the germline V gene, CDR1 is SGHRS and CDR2 YFSETQ. The CDR3 starts with the cysteine, ends with the phenylalanine, and has 15 residues. Only CDR3 DNA is held: 45 bases, read in frame from base 1.

Sequences were derived from PBMCs, sampled from the stem cell graft. The rearranged chain carries TRBV5-1 and TRBJ2-1, with no confident D gene call. The TCR originated in a human donor who donated a stem cell graft to a child with Fanconi anemia. The sequenced DNA: TGCGCCAGCAGCTTGGAAGGACGGGTGGGCACCCAGCAGTTCTTC. Protein translation: CASSLEGRVGTQQFF.